These 25 T cell receptor beta chains were all obtained from the same sample, sequenced in a study of blood T cell repertoires in COVID-19. Profiled with immunoSEQ multiplex PCR; TCRdb holds only in-frame clones, not every one. The sample gives about 260,000 clones, about 89% of which show up once; approximately 1.6% is in the top ten. Sequences were obtained from peripheral blood. These receptors were taken from a woman aged 40 to 55 who had recovered from COVID-19.

The CDR3 DNA is TGTGCCAGCAGTGAAGCGGGACAGAATGGAGCTGAAGCTTTCTTT. Amino acid sequence: CASSEAGQNGAEAFF. The rearrangement links TRBV2 to TRBJ1-1; 7 positions agree with TRBD1. The J segment lost 6 bases and the V segment lost 0 bases, leaving 7 bases of the junction unmatched. In germline, CDR1 is SNHLY, CDR2 FYNNEI. This CDR3 is 15 amino acids long.

V usage is TRBV5-4 and J usage is TRBJ2-2, with TRBD2 matching 11 bases. Germline V gene data show CDR1 as SGHNT and CDR2 as YYREEE (reference sequence). The CDR3 consists of 16 residues. The V gene end was trimmed by 3 bases and the J gene end by 4 bases; junction bases not matched to a gene: 5. The CDR3 loop reads CASSWGGLAVTGELFF. The CDR3 nucleotides are TGTGCCAGCAGCTGGGGGGGACTAGCGGTCACCGGGGAGCTGTTTTTT.

The chain is built from TRBV10-2 and TRBJ2-1, with TRBD2 matching over 7 bases. Germline V gene sequence: CDR1 WSHSY, CDR2 SAAADI. Trimming cost V 2 bases and J 12 bases; bases outside gene matches: 22. The CDR3 loop spans 18 amino acids. CDR3 residues: CASSETDGEYSTGGSQFF. CDR3 sequence (DNA): TGCGCCAGCAGTGAGACGGATGGTGAATATTCAACGGGGGGTTCGCAGTTCTTC.

This chain links TRBV5-1 with TRBJ1-1; D gene unclear. The V end was cut by 3 bases, the J end by 0 bases, with 9 bases between. The germline V gene encodes CDR1 SGHRS and CDR2 YFSETQ. This CDR3 has 14 amino acids. CDR3 nucleotide sequence: TGCGCCAGCAGCTCGAGGGCCATGAACACTGAAGCTTTCTTT. This gives the protein CASSSRAMNTEAFF.

The chain is built from TRBV7-2 and TRBJ1-2, with TRBD1 matching over 8 bases. The CDR3 extends over 16 amino acids. In germline, CDR1 is SGHTA, CDR2 FQGNSA. V was pared by 5 bases and J by 0 bases, with 8 bases of the junction left unmatched. The CDR3 nucleotides are TGTGCCAGCAGCCCTATGGGACAGGTACCTAACTATGGCTACACCTTC. It is translated as CASSPMGQVPNYGYTF.

The chain links TRBV19 to TRBJ2-1; TRBD1 aligns across 8 bases. This CDR3 is built from 15 residues. Trimming at V came to 6 bases and at J to 7 bases, leaving 11 bases not matched to a gene. Germline CDR1 reads LNHDA; CDR2 reads SQIVND (reference sequence). CDR3 amino acids: CASRPGQGAWNEQFF. CDR3 nucleotide sequence: TGTGCCAGTAGGCCTGGGCAGGGGGCATGGAATGAGCAGTTCTTC.

This sequence joins TRBV4-1 and TRBJ1-6; tentatively, D is TRBD1 (5 bases). The CDR3 spans 16 residues. Trimming removed 0 bases from V and 6 bases from J, with 12 bases in between. Germline lookup yields CDR1 MGHRA and CDR2 YSYEKL. The CDR3 nucleotides are TGCGCCAGCAGCCAAGATCTTGGACATCGTAATTCACCCCTCCACTTT. Translating gives CASSQDLGHRNSPLHF.

Only a few counts were recorded for this clone. The gene calls are TRBV9 and TRBJ1-2; D is uncertain. The CDR3 sequence is 15 residues long. The germline V and J ends were trimmed by 4 bases and 4 bases, with 17 bases remaining between them. Germline CDR1 is SGDLS and CDR2 is YYNGEE. CDR3 bases: TGTGCCAGCAGCCACCAAACTCCCTCTCTCTATGGCTACACCTTC. This sequence encodes CASSHQTPSLYGYTF.

The sample holds one count of this clone. V usage is TRBV30 and J usage is TRBJ1-3; no definite D call. Germline CDR1 is GTSNPN and CDR2 is SVGIG (reference sequence). This CDR3 comprises 14 residues. V was shortened by 5 bases and J by 3 bases, with 14 bases between the two germline ends. This CDR3 is CAWGSARSGNTIYF. As DNA, the CDR3 is TGTGCCTGGGGGTCTGCTAGGAGTGGAAACACCATATATTTT.

The J gene is TRBJ1-2, the V gene TRBV29-1; TRBD1 is a possible D gene (5 bases). V lost 4 bases to trimming and J lost 3 bases, with 12 bases between them. The CDR3 is 13 amino acids. The germline V gene has CDR1 SQVTM and CDR2 ANQGSEA. CDR3 DNA: TGCAGCGTTGGAACCCTGACAGACTATGGCTACACCTTC. Its protein product is CSVGTLTDYGYTF.

Here the CDR3 DNA reads TGTGCCATCAGTGAACCTAGCGAGACCGGGGAGCTGTTTTTT. As protein: CAISEPSETGELFF. The chain has TRBV10-3 and TRBJ2-2, with D possibly TRBD2 on 6 matching bases. The CDR3 totals 14 residues. Looked up from germline, CDR1 is ENHRY and CDR2 is SYGVKD. V was clipped by 3 bases and J by 5 bases, with 10 bases between them.

The V gene is TRBV12-3 or TRBV12-4, the J gene TRBJ1-1; the D gene is possibly TRBD1 (5 bases). This CDR3 region has 13 residues. V lost 7 bases and J 0 bases, leaving 9 bases between the germline ends. Written as DNA, the CDR3 is TGTGCCAGCACCCCGGGGGTGAACACTGAAGCTTTCTTT. Its protein product is CASTPGVNTEAFF.

This clone was observed a few times. The gene calls are TRBV18 and TRBJ1-1, with 12 bases that match TRBD1. Per germline, CDR1 KGHSH and CDR2 LQKENI. The ends lost 3 bases at V and 2 bases at J; junction bases unmatched: 13. The CDR3 loop spans 19 amino acids. CDR3 in amino acids: CASSPLVLTGQGANTEAFF. The CDR3 bases are TGTGCCAGCTCACCTCTGGTCCTAACGGGACAGGGGGCAAACACTGAAGCTTTCTTT.

This clone was observed a single time. The gene calls are TRBV15 and TRBJ1-5; the D is unclear. CDR1 and CDR2 from the germline V gene are LNHNV and YYDKDF (reference sequence). The CDR3 is 17 amino acids. Deletions cut 0 bases from V and 1 base from J, with 13 bases between. The CDR3 DNA follows: TGTGCCACCAGCAGAGAAGGAACAGCTTTCAGCAATCAGCCCCAGCATTTT. It translates to CATSREGTAFSNQPQHF.

Points on this clone: Other DNA sequences in this specimen translate into the identical CDR3. V usage is TRBV9 and J usage is TRBJ2-3; 8 bases fit TRBD1. The CDR3 runs to 13 residues. Losses at the gene ends were 2 bases for V and 4 bases for J; bases not matched to a gene: 0. Germline values: CDR1 SGDLS, CDR2 YYNGEE. CDR3 DNA: TGTGCCAGCAGCGTGGGACAGGCAGATACGCAGTATTTT. This sequence encodes CASSVGQADTQYF. The full variable domain, in which reference TRBV9 and TRBJ2-3 provide the parts outside the CDR3, is DSGVTQTPKHLITATGQRVTLRCSPRSGDLSVYWYQQSLDQGLQFLIQYYNGEERAKGNILERFSAQQFPDLHSELNLSSLELGDSALYFCASSVGQADTQYFGPGTRLTVL.

The chain links TRBV19 to TRBJ1-1, with D tentatively TRBD1 (5 bases). Trimming left V 7 bases short and J 4 bases short, with 19 bases between. CDR1 and CDR2 (germline): LNHDA, SQIVND (reference sequence). The CDR3 is 15 amino acids. The CDR3 sequence is CASTLEGRGRTEAFF. The DNA of the CDR3 is TGTGCCAGTACTCTCGAGGGGAGGGGCCGCACTGAAGCTTTCTTT. Full variable domain (missing parts from reference TRBV19 and TRBJ1-1): DGGITQSPKYLFRKEGQNVTLSCEQNLNHDAMYWYRQDPGQGLRLIYYSQIVNDFQKGDIAEGYSVSREKKESFPLTVTSAQKNPTAFYLCASTLEGRGRTEAFFGQGTRLTVV.

CDR3 DNA: TGTGCCAGCAGCGGGCGGAGCTCTGGGGCCAACGTCCTGACTTTC. Translating it yields CASSGRSSGANVLTF. V usage is TRBV9 and J usage is TRBJ2-6; D not certain. This CDR3 comprises 15 residues. V lost 3 bases, J lost 0 bases, and 7 bases lay in between. Germline CDR1 SGDLS, CDR2 YYNGEE.

The chain couples TRBV7-2 to TRBJ1-1; a possible D gene is TRBD1 (5 bases). Per germline, CDR1 SGHTA and CDR2 FQGNSA. Trimming stripped 0 bases from V and 11 bases from J, with 19 bases between. The CDR3 runs 15 residues. The CDR3 region is CASSLAGGDGGNAFF. DNA for the CDR3: TGTGCCAGCAGCTTAGCGGGGGGGGACGGCGGAAACGCTTTCTTT.

The chain has TRBV5-6 and TRBJ1-4, with 12 bases that match TRBD1. CDR3 length: 19 amino acids. The ends lost 4 bases at V and 0 bases at J; junction bases unmatched: 10. Germline V gives CDR1 SGHDT, CDR2 YYEEEE. The CDR3 is CASSGIRDRGLATNEKLFF. The CDR3 coding sequence is TGTGCCAGCAGCGGGATCCGGGACAGGGGGCTGGCAACTAATGAAAAACTGTTTTTT.

A single count supports this clone. The chain is built from TRBV15 and TRBJ2-5; D unresolved. V was cut by 0 bases and J by 0 bases, with 11 bases left in between. CDR3 size: 16 residues. The germline V gene encodes CDR1 LNHNV and CDR2 YYDKDF (reference sequence). CDR3 nucleotides: TGTGCCACCAGCAGAGATCCCGCGGTATACCAAGAGACCCAGTACTTC. Protein product: CATSRDPAVYQETQYF.

V is TRBV6-5 and J is TRBJ2-5; D unclear. Germline V gene data show CDR1 as MNHEY and CDR2 as SVGAGI. Trimming took 4 bases from V and 1 from J, leaving 7 bases between them. The CDR3 is made up of 13 amino acids. This chain's CDR3 is CASSLNSQETQYF. The CDR3 nucleotides read TGTGCCAGCAGTTTGAACAGCCAAGAGACCCAGTACTTC.

V is TRBV19 and J is TRBJ2-2, with D perhaps matching TRBD1 (5 bases). This CDR3 has 15 amino acids. Germline CDR1 and CDR2: LNHDA and SQIVND (reference sequence). With 1 base removed from V and 6 bases from J, the gap between germline ends came to 12 bases. The CDR3 sequence: CASSIGTGMPGELFF. For the CDR3, the DNA is TGTGCCAGTAGTATAGGAACAGGAATGCCCGGGGAGCTGTTTTTT.

This clone was counted a single time. The rearrangement uses TRBV2 and TRBJ2-2, with a weak D call TRBD2 (6 bases). This CDR3 region has 16 residues. The V end lost 2 bases, the J end lost 3 bases, and 13 bases lay between the germline ends. CDR1 is SNHLY, CDR2 FYNNEI, per germline. The CDR3: CASSETRGPYTGELFF. The CDR3 DNA reads TGTGCCAGCAGTGAAACGCGGGGCCCTTACACCGGGGAGCTGTTTTTT.

The count of this clone is one. The chain couples TRBV11-2 to TRBJ2-7; unclear D gene. Germline CDR1 is SGHAT and CDR2 is FQNNGV. The CDR3 consists of 14 residues. Trimming took 1 base from V and 4 from J, leaving 11 bases between them. CDR3 in amino acids: CASSLVNSWYEQYF. DNA of the CDR3: TGTGCCAGCAGCTTAGTGAATAGTTGGTACGAGCAGTACTTC.

The chain carries TRBV14 and TRBJ2-1; a weak D match, TRBD1 (5 bases). Germline V gene sequence: CDR1 SGHDN, CDR2 FVKESK. The V end was cut by 4 bases, the J end by 15 bases, with 25 bases between. This CDR3 region has 15 residues. The CDR3 loop is CASSPLGVQPVPRFF. CDR3 nucleotide sequence: TGTGCCAGCAGCCCCTTAGGGGTACAGCCAGTCCCCCGGTTCTTC.